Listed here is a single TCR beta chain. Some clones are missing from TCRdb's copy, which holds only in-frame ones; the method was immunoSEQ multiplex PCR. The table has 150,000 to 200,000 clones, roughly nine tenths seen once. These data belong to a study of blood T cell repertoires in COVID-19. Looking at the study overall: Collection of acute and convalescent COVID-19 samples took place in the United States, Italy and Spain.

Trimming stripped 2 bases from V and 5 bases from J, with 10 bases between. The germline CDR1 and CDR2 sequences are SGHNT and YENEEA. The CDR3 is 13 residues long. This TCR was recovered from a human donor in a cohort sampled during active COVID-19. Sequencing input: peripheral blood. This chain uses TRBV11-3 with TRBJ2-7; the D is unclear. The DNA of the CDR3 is TGTGCCAGCAGCTTAAGATATTGGCACGAGCAGTACTTC. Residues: CASSLRYWHEQYF. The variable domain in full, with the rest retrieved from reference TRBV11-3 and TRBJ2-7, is EAGVVQSPRYKIIEKKQPVAFWCNPISGHNTLYWYLQNLGQGPELLIRYENEEAVDDSQLPKDRFSAERLKGVDSTLKIQPAELGDSAVYLCASSLRYWHEQYFGPGTRLTVT.